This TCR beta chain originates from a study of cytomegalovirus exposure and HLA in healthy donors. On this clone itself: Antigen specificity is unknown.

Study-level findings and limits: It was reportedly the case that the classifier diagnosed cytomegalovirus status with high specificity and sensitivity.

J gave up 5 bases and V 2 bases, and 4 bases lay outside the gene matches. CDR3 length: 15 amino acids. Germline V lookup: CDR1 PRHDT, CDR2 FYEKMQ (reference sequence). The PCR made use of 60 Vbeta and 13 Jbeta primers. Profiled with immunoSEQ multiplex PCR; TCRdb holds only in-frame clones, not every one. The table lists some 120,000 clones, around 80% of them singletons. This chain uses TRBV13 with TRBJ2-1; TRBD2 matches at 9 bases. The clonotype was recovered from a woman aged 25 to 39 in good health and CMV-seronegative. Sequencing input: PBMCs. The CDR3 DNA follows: TGTGCCAGCAGCTTACTTCTAGCGGGAAACAATGAGCAGTTCTTC. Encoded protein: CASSLLLAGNNEQFF. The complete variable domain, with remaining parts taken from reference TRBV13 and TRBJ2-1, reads AAGVIQSPRHLIKEKRETATLKCYPIPRHDTVYWYQQGPGQDPQFLISFYEKMQSDKGSIPDRFSAQQFSDYHSELNMSSLELGDSALYFCASSLLLAGNNEQFFGPGTRLTVL.